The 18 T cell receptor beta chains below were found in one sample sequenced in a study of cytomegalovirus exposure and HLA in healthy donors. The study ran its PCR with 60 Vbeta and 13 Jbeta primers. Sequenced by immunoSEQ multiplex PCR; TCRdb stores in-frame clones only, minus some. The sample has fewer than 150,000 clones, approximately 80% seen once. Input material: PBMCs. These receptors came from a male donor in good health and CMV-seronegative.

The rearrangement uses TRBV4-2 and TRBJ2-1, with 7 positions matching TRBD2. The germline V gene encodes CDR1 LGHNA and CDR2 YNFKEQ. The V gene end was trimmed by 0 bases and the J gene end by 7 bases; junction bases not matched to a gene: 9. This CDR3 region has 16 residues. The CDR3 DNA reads TGTGCCAGCAGCCAAGATGTCCTAGCGGACTATAATGAGCAGTTCTTC. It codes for CASSQDVLADYNEQFF.

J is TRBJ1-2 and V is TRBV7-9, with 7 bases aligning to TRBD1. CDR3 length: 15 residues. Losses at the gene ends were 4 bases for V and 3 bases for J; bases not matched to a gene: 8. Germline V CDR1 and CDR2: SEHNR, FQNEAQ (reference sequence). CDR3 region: CASSSIGQDYYGYTF. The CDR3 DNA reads TGTGCCAGCAGCTCAATAGGACAGGATTACTATGGCTACACCTTC.

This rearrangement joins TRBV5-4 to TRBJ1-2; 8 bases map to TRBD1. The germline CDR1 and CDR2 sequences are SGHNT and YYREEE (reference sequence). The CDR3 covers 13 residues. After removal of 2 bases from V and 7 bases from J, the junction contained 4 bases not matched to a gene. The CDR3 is CASSFDRGGGYTF. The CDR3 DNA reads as TGTGCCAGCAGCTTCGACAGGGGTGGTGGCTACACCTTC.

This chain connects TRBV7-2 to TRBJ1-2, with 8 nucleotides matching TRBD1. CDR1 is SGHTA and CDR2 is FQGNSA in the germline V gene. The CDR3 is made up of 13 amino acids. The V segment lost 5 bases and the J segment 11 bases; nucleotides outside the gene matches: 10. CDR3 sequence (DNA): TGTGCCAGCAGCATTAGGGGTCAGGGGGCGTACACCTTC. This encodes CASSIRGQGAYTF.

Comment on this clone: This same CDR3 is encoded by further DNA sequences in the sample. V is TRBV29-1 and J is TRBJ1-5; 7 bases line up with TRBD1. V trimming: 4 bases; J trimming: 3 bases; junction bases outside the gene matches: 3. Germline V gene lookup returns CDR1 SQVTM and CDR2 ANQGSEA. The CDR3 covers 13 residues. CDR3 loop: CSVGGQNNQPQHF. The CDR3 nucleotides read TGCAGCGTTGGGGGACAGAACAATCAGCCCCAGCATTTT.

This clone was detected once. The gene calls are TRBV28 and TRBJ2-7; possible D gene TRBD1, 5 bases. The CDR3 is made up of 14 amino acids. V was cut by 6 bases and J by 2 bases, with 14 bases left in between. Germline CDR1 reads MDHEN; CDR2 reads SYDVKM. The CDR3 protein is CASSPPRVPYEQYF. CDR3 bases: TGTGCCAGCAGCCCTCCCAGGGTCCCCTACGAGCAGTACTTC.

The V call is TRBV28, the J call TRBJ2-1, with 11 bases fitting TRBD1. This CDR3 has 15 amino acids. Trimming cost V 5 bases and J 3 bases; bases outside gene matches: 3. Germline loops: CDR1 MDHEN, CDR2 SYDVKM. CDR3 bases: TGTGCCAGCAGTGCCGGGACAGGGGGCTACAATGAGCAGTTCTTC. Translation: CASSAGTGGYNEQFF.

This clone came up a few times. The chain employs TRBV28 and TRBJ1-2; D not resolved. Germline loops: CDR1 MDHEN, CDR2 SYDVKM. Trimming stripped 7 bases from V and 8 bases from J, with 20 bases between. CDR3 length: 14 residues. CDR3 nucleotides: TGTGCCAGCATAGCTAGCCGAGTGACGCGGGGCTACACCTTC. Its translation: CASIASRVTRGYTF.

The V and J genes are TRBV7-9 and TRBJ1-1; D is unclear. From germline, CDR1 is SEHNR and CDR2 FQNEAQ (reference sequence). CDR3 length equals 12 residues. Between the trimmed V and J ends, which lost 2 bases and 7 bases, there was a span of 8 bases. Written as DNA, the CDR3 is TGTGCCAGCAGCTTAATTATCCGTGAAGCTTTCTTT. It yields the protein CASSLIIREAFF. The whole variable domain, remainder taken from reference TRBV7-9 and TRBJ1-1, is DTGVSQNPRHKITKRGQNVTFRCDPISEHNRLYWYRQTLGQGPEFLTYFQNEAQLEKSRLLSDRFSAERPKGSFSTLEIQRTEQGDSAMYLCASSLIIREAFFGQGTRLTVV.

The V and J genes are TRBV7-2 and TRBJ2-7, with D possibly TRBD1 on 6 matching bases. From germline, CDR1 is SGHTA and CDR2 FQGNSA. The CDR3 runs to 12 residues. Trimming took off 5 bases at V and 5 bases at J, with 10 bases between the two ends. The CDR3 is CASSLYRDEQYF. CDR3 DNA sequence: TGTGCCAGCAGCCTATACAGGGACGAGCAGTACTTC.

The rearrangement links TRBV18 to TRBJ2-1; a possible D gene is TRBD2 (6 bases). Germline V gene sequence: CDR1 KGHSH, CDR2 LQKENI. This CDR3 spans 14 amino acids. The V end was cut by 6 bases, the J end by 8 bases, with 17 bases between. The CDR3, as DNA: TGTGCCAGCTCCCCCCTCGGGGGAACTGATGAGCAGTTCTTC. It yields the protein CASSPLGGTDEQFF.

The CDR3 bases are TGTGCCAGCAGCTGGACAGGAAACACCGGGGAGCTGTTTTTT. This encodes CASSWTGNTGELFF. This chain connects TRBV2 to TRBJ2-2, with 7 bases that match TRBD1. The germline V gene encodes CDR1 SNHLY and CDR2 FYNNEI. CDR3 length equals 14 residues. Germline trimming cut 6 bases from V and 2 bases from J; bases unmatched to any gene: 3.

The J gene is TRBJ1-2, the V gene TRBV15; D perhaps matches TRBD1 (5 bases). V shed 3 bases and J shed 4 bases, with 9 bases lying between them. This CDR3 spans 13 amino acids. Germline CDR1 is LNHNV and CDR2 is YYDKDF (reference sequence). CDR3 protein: CATSSGTTYGYTF. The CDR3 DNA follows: TGTGCCACCAGCAGCGGGACTACCTATGGCTACACCTTC.

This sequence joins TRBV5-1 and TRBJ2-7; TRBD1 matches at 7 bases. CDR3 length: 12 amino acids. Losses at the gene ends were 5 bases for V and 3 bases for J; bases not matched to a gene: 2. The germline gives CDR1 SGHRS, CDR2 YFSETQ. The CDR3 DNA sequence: TGCGCCAGCAGGGCAGGGGGCTACGAGCAGTACTTC. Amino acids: CASRAGGYEQYF.

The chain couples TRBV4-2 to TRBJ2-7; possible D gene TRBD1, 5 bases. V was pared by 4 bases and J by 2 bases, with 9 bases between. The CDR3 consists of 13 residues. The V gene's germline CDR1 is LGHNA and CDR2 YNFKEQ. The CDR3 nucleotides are TGTGCCAGCAGCCCCCCACAGGCCTACGAGCAGTACTTC. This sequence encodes CASSPPQAYEQYF.

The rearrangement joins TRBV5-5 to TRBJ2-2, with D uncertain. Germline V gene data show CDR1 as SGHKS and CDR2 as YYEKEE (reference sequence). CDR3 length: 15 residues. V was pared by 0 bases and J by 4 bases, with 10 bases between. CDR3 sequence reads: CASSLEPFPTGELFF. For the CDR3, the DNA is TGTGCCAGCAGCTTGGAGCCTTTCCCCACCGGGGAGCTGTTTTTT.

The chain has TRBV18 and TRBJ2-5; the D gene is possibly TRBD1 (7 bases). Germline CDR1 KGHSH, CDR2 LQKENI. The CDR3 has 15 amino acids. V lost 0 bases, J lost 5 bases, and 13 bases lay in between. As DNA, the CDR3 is TGTGCCAGCTCACCACCGGGGGACAGCGGGGAGACCCAGTACTTC. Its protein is CASSPPGDSGETQYF. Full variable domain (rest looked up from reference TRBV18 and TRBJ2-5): NAGVMQNPRHLVRRRGQEARLRCSPMKGHSHVYWYRQLPEEGLKFMVYLQKENIIDESGMPKERFSAEFPKEGPSILRIQQVVRGDSAAYFCASSPPGDSGETQYFGPGTRLLVL.

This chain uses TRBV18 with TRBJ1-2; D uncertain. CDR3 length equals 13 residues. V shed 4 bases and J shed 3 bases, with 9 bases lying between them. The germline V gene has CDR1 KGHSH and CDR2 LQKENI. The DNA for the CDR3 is TGTGCCAGCTCACAGCCACCGGACTATGGCTACACCTTC. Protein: CASSQPPDYGYTF. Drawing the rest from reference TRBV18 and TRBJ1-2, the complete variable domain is NAGVMQNPRHLVRRRGQEARLRCSPMKGHSHVYWYRQLPEEGLKFMVYLQKENIIDESGMPKERFSAEFPKEGPSILRIQQVVRGDSAAYFCASSQPPDYGYTFGSGTRLTVV.